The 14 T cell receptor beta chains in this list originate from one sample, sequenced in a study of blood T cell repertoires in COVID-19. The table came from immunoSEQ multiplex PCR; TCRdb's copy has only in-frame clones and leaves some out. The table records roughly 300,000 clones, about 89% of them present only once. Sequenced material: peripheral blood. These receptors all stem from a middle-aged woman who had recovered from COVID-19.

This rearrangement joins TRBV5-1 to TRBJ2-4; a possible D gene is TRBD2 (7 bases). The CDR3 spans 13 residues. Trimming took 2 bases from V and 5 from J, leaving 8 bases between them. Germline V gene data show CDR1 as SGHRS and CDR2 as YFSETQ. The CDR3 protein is CASSFGGQNIQYF. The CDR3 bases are TGCGCCAGCAGCTTCGGGGGGCAAAACATTCAGTACTTC. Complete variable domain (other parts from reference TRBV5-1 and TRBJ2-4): KAGVTQTPRYLIKTRGQQVTLSCSPISGHRSVSWYQQTPGQGLQFLFEYFSETQRNKGNFPGRFSGRQFSNSRSEMNVSTLELGDSALYLCASSFGGQNIQYFGAGTRLSVL.

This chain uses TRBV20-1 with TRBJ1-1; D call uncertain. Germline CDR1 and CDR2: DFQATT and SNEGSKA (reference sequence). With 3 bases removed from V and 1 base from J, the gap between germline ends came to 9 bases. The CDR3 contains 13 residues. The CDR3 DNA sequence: TGCAGTGCTAGTGGGCAGTGGAACACTGAAGCTTTCTTT. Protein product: CSASGQWNTEAFF.

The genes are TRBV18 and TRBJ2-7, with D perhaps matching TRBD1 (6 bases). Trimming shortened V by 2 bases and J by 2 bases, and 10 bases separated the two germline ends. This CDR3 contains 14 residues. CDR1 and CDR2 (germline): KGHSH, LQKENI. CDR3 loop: CASSPWGQTYEQYF. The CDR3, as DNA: TGTGCCAGCTCACCATGGGGACAAACCTACGAGCAGTACTTC. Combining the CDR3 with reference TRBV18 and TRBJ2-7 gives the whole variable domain NAGVMQNPRHLVRRRGQEARLRCSPMKGHSHVYWYRQLPEEGLKFMVYLQKENIIDESGMPKERFSAEFPKEGPSILRIQQVVRGDSAAYFCASSPWGQTYEQYFGPGTRLTVT.

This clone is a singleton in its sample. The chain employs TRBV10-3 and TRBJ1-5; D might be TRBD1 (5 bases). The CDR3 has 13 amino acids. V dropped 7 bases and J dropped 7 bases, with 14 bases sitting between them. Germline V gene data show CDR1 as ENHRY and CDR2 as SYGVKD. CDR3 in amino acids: CAITPGGDQPQHF. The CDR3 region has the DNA TGTGCCATCACGCCCGGGGGGGACCAGCCCCAGCATTTT.

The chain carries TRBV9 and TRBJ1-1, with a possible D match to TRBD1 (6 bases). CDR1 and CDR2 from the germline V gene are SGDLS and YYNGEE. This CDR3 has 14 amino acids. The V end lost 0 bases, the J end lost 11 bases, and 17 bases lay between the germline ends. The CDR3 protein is CASSVEGDLRLAFF. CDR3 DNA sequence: TGTGCCAGCAGCGTAGAGGGGGATCTGCGGTTGGCTTTCTTT.

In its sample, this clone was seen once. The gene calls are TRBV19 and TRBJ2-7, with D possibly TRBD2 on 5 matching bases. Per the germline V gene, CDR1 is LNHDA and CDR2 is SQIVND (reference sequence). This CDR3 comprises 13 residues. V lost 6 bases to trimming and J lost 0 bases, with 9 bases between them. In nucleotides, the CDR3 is TGTGCCAGTAGGAAGAGCGGCTCCTACGAGCAGTACTTC. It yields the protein CASRKSGSYEQYF.

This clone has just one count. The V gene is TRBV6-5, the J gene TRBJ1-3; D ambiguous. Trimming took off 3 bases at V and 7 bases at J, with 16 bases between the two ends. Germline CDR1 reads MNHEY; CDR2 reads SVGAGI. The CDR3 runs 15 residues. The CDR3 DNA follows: TGTGCCAGCAGTTATATAGCACCCCCGGGGAACACCATATATTTT. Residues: CASSYIAPPGNTIYF.

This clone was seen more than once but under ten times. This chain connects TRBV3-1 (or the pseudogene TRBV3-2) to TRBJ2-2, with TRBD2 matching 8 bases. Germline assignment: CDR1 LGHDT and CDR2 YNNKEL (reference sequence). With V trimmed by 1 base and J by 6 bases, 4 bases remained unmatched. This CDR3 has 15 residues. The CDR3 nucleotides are TGTGCCAGCAGCCAAGTTAGCGGGGCCGCCGGGGAGCTGTTTTTT. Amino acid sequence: CASSQVSGAAGELFF.

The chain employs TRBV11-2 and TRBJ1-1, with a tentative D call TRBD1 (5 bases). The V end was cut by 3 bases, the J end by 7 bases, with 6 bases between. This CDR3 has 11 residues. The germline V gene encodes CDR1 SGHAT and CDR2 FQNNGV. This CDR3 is CASSLGGEAFF. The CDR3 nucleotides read TGTGCCAGCAGCTTGGGGGGTGAAGCTTTCTTT. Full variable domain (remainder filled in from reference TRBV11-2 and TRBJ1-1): EAGVAQSPRYKIIEKRQSVAFWCNPISGHATLYWYQQILGQGPKLLIQFQNNGVVDDSQLPKDRFSAERLKGVDSTLKIQPAKLEDSAVYLCASSLGGEAFFGQGTRLTVV.

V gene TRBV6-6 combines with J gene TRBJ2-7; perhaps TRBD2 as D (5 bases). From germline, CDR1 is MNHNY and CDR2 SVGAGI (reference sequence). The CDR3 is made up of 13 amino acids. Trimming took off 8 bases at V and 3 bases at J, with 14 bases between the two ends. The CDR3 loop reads CASQRGGFYEQYF. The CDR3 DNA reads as TGTGCCAGCCAACGGGGTGGATTCTACGAGCAGTACTTC.

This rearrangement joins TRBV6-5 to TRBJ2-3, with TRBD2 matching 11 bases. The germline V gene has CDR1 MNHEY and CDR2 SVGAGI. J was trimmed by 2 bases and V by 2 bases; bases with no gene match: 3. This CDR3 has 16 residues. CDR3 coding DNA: TGTGCCAGCAGTTACCCTAGCGGGGGGACCACAGATACGCAGTATTTT. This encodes CASSYPSGGTTDTQYF.

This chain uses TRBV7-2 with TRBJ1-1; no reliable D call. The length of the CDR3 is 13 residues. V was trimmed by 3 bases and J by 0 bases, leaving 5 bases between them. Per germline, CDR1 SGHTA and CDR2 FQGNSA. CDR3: CASSFSVNTEAFF. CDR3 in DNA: TGTGCCAGCAGCTTTTCAGTGAACACTGAAGCTTTCTTT.

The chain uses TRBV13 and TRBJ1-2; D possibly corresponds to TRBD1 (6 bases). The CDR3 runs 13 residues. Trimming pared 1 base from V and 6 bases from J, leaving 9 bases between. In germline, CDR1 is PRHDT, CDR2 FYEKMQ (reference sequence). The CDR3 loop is CASSLAGDNGYTF. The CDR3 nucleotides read TGTGCCAGCAGCTTAGCTGGGGACAATGGCTACACCTTC.

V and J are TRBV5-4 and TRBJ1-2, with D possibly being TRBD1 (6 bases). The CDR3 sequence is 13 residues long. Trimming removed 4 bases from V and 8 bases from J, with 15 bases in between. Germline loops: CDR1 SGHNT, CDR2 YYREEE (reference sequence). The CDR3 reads CASSQGPPWGYTF. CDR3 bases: TGTGCCAGCAGCCAGGGGCCGCCGTGGGGCTACACCTTC.